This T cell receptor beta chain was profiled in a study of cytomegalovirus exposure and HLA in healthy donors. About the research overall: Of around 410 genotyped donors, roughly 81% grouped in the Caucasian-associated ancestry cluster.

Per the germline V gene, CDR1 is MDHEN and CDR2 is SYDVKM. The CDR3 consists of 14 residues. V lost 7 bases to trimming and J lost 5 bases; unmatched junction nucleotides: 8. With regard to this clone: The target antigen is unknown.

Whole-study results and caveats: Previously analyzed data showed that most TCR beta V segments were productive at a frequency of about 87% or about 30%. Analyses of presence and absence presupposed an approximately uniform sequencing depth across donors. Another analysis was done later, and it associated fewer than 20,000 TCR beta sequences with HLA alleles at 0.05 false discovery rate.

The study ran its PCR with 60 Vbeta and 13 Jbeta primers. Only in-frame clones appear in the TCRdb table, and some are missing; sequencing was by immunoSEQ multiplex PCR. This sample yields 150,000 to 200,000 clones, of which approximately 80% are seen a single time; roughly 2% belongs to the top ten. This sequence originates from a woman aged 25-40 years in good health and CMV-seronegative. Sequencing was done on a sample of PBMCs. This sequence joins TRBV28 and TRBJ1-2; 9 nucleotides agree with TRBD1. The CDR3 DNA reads TGTGCCAGCACACCGGGACAGGGAGGGTATGGCTACACCTTC. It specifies CASTPGQGGYGYTF.